This T cell receptor beta chain was identified in a study of blood T cell repertoires in COVID-19. In the study overall: From T cells, B-cell-depleted T cells, or PBMCs came the material, which was cDNA or gDNA.

V dropped 6 bases and J dropped 7 bases, with 10 bases sitting between them. The CDR3 sequence is 11 residues long. Germline-derived CDR1 and CDR2 are SQVTM and ANQGSEA. Assay used: immunoSEQ multiplex PCR; TCRdb lists only in-frame clones, some missing. The table includes 130,000 to 150,000 clones, 75% to 90% detected once. The chain joins TRBV29-1 to TRBJ2-1, with a possible D match to TRBD1 (6 bases). The origin of this receptor is a man aged 18-30 years with COVID-19, enrolled during active disease. The sequencing sample was made of peripheral blood. CDR3 sequence: CSVERGNEQFF. CDR3 nucleotide sequence: TGCAGCGTGGAAAGGGGGAATGAGCAGTTCTTC.